Reported below is one T cell receptor (beta chain). The antigen is undetermined. The germline V gene encodes CDR1 KGHSH and CDR2 LQKENI. The V end lost 4 bases, the J end lost 0 bases, and 9 bases lay between the germline ends. The CDR3 is made up of 14 amino acids. This entry comes from a study of cytomegalovirus exposure and HLA in healthy donors. This PCR relied on a set of 60 Vbeta primers and 13 Jbeta primers. Data came from immunoSEQ multiplex PCR; TCRdb stores just in-frame clones and leaves some out. The repertoire consists of under 150,000 clones, with more than 75% occurring once and the leading ten covering more than 3%. Study-wide results and limits: Sequencing likely produced, as an artifact, a cluster of highly shared sequence variants. A later analysis appeared to link common viral pathogens to several of the most significant clusters. Accurate prediction of most subjects' HLA-A and HLA-B alleles from TCR beta sequences was reported. Available immune exposure information was restricted to CMV serostatus only.

Sequencing was performed on PBMCs. The chain carries TRBV18 and TRBJ1-2, with a tentative D call TRBD1 (6 bases). This TCR was recovered from a female donor in good health and CMV-seronegative. Written as DNA, the CDR3 is TGTGCCAGCTCACTTCGACAGGCTAACTATGGCTACACCTTC. Translated: CASSLRQANYGYTF.